The 23 T cell receptor beta chains below all came from one sample that was sequenced in a study of cytomegalovirus exposure and HLA in healthy donors. PCR used 60 Vbeta primers and 13 Jbeta primers. Data came from immunoSEQ multiplex PCR; TCRdb stores just in-frame clones and leaves some out. The sample includes about 150,000 clones, approximately 81% of them seen just once. Sample: PBMCs. Every receptor here comes from a woman between 40 and 50 years old in good health and CMV-seropositive.

This clone appeared a few times. The chain has TRBV28 and TRBJ2-3, with D perhaps matching TRBD2 (7 bases). The CDR3 consists of 15 residues. Germline CDR1 MDHEN, CDR2 SYDVKM. V lost 5 bases, J lost 5 bases, and 17 bases lay in between. The CDR3 nucleotides are TGTGCCAGCAGTAGGGGGGGGGTGCATCTAGATACGCAGTATTTT. This encodes CASSRGGVHLDTQYF.

In DNA, the CDR3 is TGTGCCAGCAGTTATGGGTCGACAGACTTCTATGGCTACACCTTC. It codes for CASSYGSTDFYGYTF. The V gene is TRBV6-5, the J gene TRBJ1-2, with D possibly being TRBD1 (5 bases). The germline V gene has CDR1 MNHEY and CDR2 SVGAGI. The CDR3 consists of 15 residues. V lost 3 bases and J 4 bases, leaving 15 bases between the germline ends.

This clone was recorded a few times. The chain carries TRBV4-2 and TRBJ2-5, with 9 bases lining up with TRBD1. CDR3 length: 20 residues. With 0 bases clipped from V and 0 bases from J, the junction kept 14 bases outside the gene matches. Germline V gives CDR1 LGHNA, CDR2 YNFKEQ. The CDR3 sequence is CASSQDRGAPGTGYQETQYF. The CDR3 bases are TGTGCCAGCAGCCAAGATAGAGGGGCCCCCGGGACAGGGTACCAAGAGACCCAGTACTTC.

This clone appeared once. The chain links TRBV6-1 to TRBJ1-1; D uncertain. V shed 2 bases and J shed 8 bases, with 15 bases lying between them. CDR3 length: 14 amino acids. The germline gives CDR1 MNHNS, CDR2 SASEGT. CDR3 DNA sequence: TGTGCCAGCAGTGAACACCTTCAACGGAGGGAAGCTTTCTTT. Its translation is CASSEHLQRREAFF.

The chain joins TRBV27 to TRBJ1-2, with TRBD1 matching 12 bases. This CDR3 region has 19 residues. The junction had 16 bases not matched to a gene; V was cut back by 0 bases and J by 8 bases. Germline V gives CDR1 MNHEY, CDR2 SMNVEV (reference sequence). In DNA form, the CDR3 reads TGTGCCAGCAGTTTATCCGGGACAGGGGGCGCAGGAATCCTATACGGCTACACCTTC. Translating gives CASSLSGTGGAGILYGYTF.

The J gene is TRBJ2-5, the V gene TRBV9; D is unclear. Germline CDR1 reads SGDLS; CDR2 reads YYNGEE. The CDR3 runs to 14 residues. V dropped 4 bases and J dropped 0 bases, with 10 bases sitting between them. CDR3 nucleotides: TGTGCCAGCAGCCCCCGGTGGTACCAAGAGACCCAGTACTTC. Protein product: CASSPRWYQETQYF.

V gene TRBV10-2 combines with J gene TRBJ2-7; D possibly corresponds to TRBD2 (5 bases). CDR3 length equals 12 residues. Trimming took 4 bases from V and 3 from J, leaving 7 bases between them. Germline V gene lookup returns CDR1 WSHSY and CDR2 SAAADI. CDR3 DNA sequence: TGCGCCAGCAGTGCCCGGGGCTACGAGCAGTACTTC. It specifies CASSARGYEQYF.

This clone was observed a handful of times. The chain recombines TRBV5-5 with TRBJ2-7; TRBD2 matches 8 bases. This CDR3 has 15 residues. With 0 bases clipped from V and 1 base from J, the junction kept 3 bases outside the gene matches. Looked up from germline, CDR1 is SGHKS and CDR2 is YYEKEE (reference sequence). CDR3 loop: CASSLGTSMSYEQYF. In DNA, the CDR3 is TGTGCCAGCAGCTTGGGGACTAGCATGTCCTACGAGCAGTACTTC.

This clone has more than one count but fewer than ten. The chain recombines TRBV27 with TRBJ1-4; tentative D call: TRBD1 (5 bases). The germline V gene encodes CDR1 MNHEY and CDR2 SMNVEV (reference sequence). Trimming removed 6 bases from V and 4 bases from J, with 18 bases in between. The CDR3 is 16 amino acids. CDR3 in amino acids: CASRATIRGINEKLFF. CDR3 DNA sequence: TGTGCCAGCAGGGCAACTATTCGGGGGATTAATGAAAAACTGTTTTTT.

This rearrangement joins TRBV27 to TRBJ2-7, with TRBD1 identical over 7 bases. Germline V gene lookup returns CDR1 MNHEY and CDR2 SMNVEV (reference sequence). The CDR3 contains 13 residues. Trimming took 5 bases from V and 0 from J; bases not matched to a gene: 1. The CDR3 bases are TGTGCCAGCAGTGACAGGGTCTCCTACGAGCAGTACTTC. Translating gives CASSDRVSYEQYF.

V usage is TRBV7-3 and J usage is TRBJ2-1, with D possibly being TRBD2 (6 bases). CDR1 is SGHTA and CDR2 is FQGTGA in the germline V gene. The CDR3 contains 15 residues. The V and J ends lost 2 bases and 5 bases respectively, with 13 bases between them. CDR3 protein: CASSLGRLGDNEQFF. The CDR3, as DNA: TGTGCCAGCAGCTTAGGGAGGCTCGGGGACAATGAGCAGTTCTTC.

The rearrangement links TRBV2 to TRBJ1-2; D might be TRBD1 (5 bases). V was clipped by 6 bases and J by 3 bases, with 11 bases between them. Germline loops: CDR1 SNHLY, CDR2 FYNNEI. CDR3 length: 13 residues. The CDR3 DNA reads as TGTGCCAGCAGCCAAAAGACAGACTATGGCTACACCTTC. It is translated as CASSQKTDYGYTF.

The CDR3 DNA sequence: TGTGCCAGCATGCCTCAGGTCCCCTACGAGCAGTACTTC. The encoded protein is CASMPQVPYEQYF. The chain combines TRBV6-1 with TRBJ2-7; D uncertain. Germline lookup yields CDR1 MNHNS and CDR2 SASEGT. The CDR3 is 13 amino acids. The V end lost 7 bases, the J end lost 2 bases, and 12 bases lay between the germline ends.

Note on this clone: Other DNA sequences in the sample encode the same CDR3. This chain links TRBV27 with TRBJ1-4; D remains unclear. Per germline, CDR1 MNHEY and CDR2 SMNVEV (reference sequence). Between the trimmed V and J ends, which lost 2 bases and 14 bases, there was a span of 18 bases. The CDR3 totals 14 residues. The CDR3 region is CASSLRYARGKLFF. The DNA of the CDR3 is TGTGCCAGCAGTTTAAGGTACGCCCGCGGAAAGCTGTTTTTT.

The CDR3 bases are TGTGCCAGCAGCTTACAAAACGGAGATAACGAGCAGTACTTC. Translation: CASSLQNGDNEQYF. The chain has TRBV7-3 and TRBJ2-7; D unclear. The germline V gene has CDR1 SGHTA and CDR2 FQGTGA. The CDR3 spans 14 residues. Trimming shortened V by 2 bases and J by 5 bases, and 13 bases separated the two germline ends.

This chain uses TRBV9 with TRBJ2-3, with D possibly being TRBD2 (7 bases). V was cut by 4 bases and J by 2 bases, with 23 bases left in between. The germline gives CDR1 SGDLS, CDR2 YYNGEE. The CDR3 contains 18 residues. For the CDR3, the DNA is TGTGCCAGCAGCCCACCGCGGGGGCAGACTATAAACACAGATACGCAGTATTTT. Translated: CASSPPRGQTINTDTQYF.

In the case of this clone: Other DNA variants within this sample encode the same CDR3. This sequence joins TRBV19 and TRBJ2-7; 11 bases line up with TRBD1. Germline values: CDR1 LNHDA, CDR2 SQIVND (reference sequence). V trimming: 3 bases; J trimming: 4 bases; junction bases outside the gene matches: 2. The CDR3 has 14 residues. DNA for the CDR3: TGTGCCAGTAGTATCGGACAGGGGGCTTACGAGCAGTACTTC. Translating it yields CASSIGQGAYEQYF.

The DNA for the CDR3 is TGTGCCAGCAGCCAATTCCGGGGGAATCAGCCCCAGCATTTT. Translated: CASSQFRGNQPQHF. The J gene is TRBJ1-5, the V gene TRBV16; weak D call: TRBD1 (5 bases). From germline, CDR1 is KGHSY and CDR2 FQNENV. V was cut by 1 base and J by 4 bases, with 8 bases left in between. The CDR3 loop spans 14 amino acids.

This clone occurred once. V and J are TRBV18 and TRBJ2-3, with D perhaps matching TRBD1 (5 bases). V lost 3 bases and J lost 4, with 20 bases in between. CDR1 and CDR2 (germline): KGHSH, LQKENI. CDR3 length: 17 amino acids. The CDR3 coding sequence is TGTGCCAGCTCACCTCCGGTAGGGGCGGTCGGCCCAGATACGCAGTATTTT. Protein sequence: CASSPPVGAVGPDTQYF.

This chain joins TRBV6-5 and TRBJ2-7; TRBD2 aligns across 10 bases. Germline assignment: CDR1 MNHEY and CDR2 SVGAGI. The CDR3 runs to 15 residues. Germline trimming cut 6 bases from V and 1 base from J; bases unmatched to any gene: 6. CDR3 nucleotide sequence: TGTGCCAGCAGGGTAACTAGCGGGGATTCCTACGAGCAGTACTTC. Translation: CASRVTSGDSYEQYF.

The J gene is TRBJ2-7, the V gene TRBV7-8; no clear D gene. Germline CDR1 is SGHVS and CDR2 is FQNEAQ. V was clipped by 1 base and J by 3 bases, with 7 bases between them. CDR3 length equals 13 residues. The CDR3 loop reads CASSLGSGYEQYF. CDR3 coding DNA: TGTGCCAGCAGCTTAGGATCGGGCTACGAGCAGTACTTC.

V and J are TRBV2 and TRBJ1-1; a weak D match, TRBD1 (6 bases). CDR3 length: 13 residues. V dropped 4 bases and J dropped 1 base, with 7 bases sitting between them. The germline CDR1 and CDR2 sequences are SNHLY and FYNNEI. CDR3 amino acids: CASSGDTNTEAFF. CDR3 nucleotides: TGTGCCAGCAGTGGGGACACGAACACTGAAGCTTTCTTT.

As regards this clone: Germline is not matched at one junction end, which may reflect a read error. This chain connects TRBV4-2 to TRBJ1-4; 7 bases agree with TRBD1. This CDR3 has 13 residues. CDR1 is LGHNA, CDR2 YNFKEQ, per germline. For the CDR3, the DNA is TGTGCCAGCAGCCACGAGACAGGGCAGAAAGCCCATTTT. Translated, it gives CASSHETGQKAHF.